This record looks at one T cell receptor (beta chain) sequence and its context. No antigen is known for it. These data are taken from a study of cytomegalovirus exposure and HLA in healthy donors. Study conclusions and caveats: Analyzed later, association rates of TCRs varied across HLA loci, with DRB1 most and HLA-C fewest.

From germline, CDR1 is SGHTA and CDR2 FQGTGA. The V end lost 0 bases, the J end lost 1 base, and 6 bases lay between the germline ends. The CDR3 totals 14 residues. All the people who gave samples were healthy bone marrow donors. The PCR contained 60 Vbeta and 13 Jbeta primers. Data came from immunoSEQ multiplex PCR; TCRdb stores just in-frame clones and leaves some out. This repertoire includes approximately 75,000 clones. Sequenced material: PBMCs. The rearrangement links TRBV7-3 to TRBJ1-2, with D possibly being TRBD1 (5 bases). This TCR came from a boy younger than 18 in good health and CMV-seronegative. The CDR3 nucleotides read TGTGCCAGCAGCTTAACGGACATTAACTATGGCTACACCTTC. This sequence encodes CASSLTDINYGYTF.